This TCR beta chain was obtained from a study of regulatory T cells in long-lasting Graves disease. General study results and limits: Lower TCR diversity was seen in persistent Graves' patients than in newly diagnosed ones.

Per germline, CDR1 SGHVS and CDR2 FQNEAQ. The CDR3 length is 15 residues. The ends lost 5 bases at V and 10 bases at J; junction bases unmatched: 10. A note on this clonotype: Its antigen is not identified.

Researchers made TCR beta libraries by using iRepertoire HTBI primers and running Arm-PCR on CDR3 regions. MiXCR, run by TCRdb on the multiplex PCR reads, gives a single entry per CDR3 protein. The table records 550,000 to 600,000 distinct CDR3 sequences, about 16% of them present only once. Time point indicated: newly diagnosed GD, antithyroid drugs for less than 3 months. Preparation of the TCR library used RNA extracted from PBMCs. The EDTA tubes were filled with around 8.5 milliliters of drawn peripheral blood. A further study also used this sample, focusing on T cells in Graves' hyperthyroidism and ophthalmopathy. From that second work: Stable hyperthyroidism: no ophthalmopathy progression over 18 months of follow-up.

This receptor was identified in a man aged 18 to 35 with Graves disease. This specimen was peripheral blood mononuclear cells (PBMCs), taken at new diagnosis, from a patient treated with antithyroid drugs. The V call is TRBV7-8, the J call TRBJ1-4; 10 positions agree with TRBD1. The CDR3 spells CASSAPGTGVRKLFF. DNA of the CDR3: TGTGCCAGCAGCGCTCCCGGGACAGGGGTTCGAAAACTGTTTTTT. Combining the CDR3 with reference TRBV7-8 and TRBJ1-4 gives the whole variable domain GAGVSQSPRYKVAKRGQDVALRCDPISGHVSLFWYQQALGQGPEFLTYFQNEAQLDKSGLPSDRFFAERPEGSVSTLKIQRTQQEDSAVYLCASSAPGTGVRKLFFGSGTQLSVL.